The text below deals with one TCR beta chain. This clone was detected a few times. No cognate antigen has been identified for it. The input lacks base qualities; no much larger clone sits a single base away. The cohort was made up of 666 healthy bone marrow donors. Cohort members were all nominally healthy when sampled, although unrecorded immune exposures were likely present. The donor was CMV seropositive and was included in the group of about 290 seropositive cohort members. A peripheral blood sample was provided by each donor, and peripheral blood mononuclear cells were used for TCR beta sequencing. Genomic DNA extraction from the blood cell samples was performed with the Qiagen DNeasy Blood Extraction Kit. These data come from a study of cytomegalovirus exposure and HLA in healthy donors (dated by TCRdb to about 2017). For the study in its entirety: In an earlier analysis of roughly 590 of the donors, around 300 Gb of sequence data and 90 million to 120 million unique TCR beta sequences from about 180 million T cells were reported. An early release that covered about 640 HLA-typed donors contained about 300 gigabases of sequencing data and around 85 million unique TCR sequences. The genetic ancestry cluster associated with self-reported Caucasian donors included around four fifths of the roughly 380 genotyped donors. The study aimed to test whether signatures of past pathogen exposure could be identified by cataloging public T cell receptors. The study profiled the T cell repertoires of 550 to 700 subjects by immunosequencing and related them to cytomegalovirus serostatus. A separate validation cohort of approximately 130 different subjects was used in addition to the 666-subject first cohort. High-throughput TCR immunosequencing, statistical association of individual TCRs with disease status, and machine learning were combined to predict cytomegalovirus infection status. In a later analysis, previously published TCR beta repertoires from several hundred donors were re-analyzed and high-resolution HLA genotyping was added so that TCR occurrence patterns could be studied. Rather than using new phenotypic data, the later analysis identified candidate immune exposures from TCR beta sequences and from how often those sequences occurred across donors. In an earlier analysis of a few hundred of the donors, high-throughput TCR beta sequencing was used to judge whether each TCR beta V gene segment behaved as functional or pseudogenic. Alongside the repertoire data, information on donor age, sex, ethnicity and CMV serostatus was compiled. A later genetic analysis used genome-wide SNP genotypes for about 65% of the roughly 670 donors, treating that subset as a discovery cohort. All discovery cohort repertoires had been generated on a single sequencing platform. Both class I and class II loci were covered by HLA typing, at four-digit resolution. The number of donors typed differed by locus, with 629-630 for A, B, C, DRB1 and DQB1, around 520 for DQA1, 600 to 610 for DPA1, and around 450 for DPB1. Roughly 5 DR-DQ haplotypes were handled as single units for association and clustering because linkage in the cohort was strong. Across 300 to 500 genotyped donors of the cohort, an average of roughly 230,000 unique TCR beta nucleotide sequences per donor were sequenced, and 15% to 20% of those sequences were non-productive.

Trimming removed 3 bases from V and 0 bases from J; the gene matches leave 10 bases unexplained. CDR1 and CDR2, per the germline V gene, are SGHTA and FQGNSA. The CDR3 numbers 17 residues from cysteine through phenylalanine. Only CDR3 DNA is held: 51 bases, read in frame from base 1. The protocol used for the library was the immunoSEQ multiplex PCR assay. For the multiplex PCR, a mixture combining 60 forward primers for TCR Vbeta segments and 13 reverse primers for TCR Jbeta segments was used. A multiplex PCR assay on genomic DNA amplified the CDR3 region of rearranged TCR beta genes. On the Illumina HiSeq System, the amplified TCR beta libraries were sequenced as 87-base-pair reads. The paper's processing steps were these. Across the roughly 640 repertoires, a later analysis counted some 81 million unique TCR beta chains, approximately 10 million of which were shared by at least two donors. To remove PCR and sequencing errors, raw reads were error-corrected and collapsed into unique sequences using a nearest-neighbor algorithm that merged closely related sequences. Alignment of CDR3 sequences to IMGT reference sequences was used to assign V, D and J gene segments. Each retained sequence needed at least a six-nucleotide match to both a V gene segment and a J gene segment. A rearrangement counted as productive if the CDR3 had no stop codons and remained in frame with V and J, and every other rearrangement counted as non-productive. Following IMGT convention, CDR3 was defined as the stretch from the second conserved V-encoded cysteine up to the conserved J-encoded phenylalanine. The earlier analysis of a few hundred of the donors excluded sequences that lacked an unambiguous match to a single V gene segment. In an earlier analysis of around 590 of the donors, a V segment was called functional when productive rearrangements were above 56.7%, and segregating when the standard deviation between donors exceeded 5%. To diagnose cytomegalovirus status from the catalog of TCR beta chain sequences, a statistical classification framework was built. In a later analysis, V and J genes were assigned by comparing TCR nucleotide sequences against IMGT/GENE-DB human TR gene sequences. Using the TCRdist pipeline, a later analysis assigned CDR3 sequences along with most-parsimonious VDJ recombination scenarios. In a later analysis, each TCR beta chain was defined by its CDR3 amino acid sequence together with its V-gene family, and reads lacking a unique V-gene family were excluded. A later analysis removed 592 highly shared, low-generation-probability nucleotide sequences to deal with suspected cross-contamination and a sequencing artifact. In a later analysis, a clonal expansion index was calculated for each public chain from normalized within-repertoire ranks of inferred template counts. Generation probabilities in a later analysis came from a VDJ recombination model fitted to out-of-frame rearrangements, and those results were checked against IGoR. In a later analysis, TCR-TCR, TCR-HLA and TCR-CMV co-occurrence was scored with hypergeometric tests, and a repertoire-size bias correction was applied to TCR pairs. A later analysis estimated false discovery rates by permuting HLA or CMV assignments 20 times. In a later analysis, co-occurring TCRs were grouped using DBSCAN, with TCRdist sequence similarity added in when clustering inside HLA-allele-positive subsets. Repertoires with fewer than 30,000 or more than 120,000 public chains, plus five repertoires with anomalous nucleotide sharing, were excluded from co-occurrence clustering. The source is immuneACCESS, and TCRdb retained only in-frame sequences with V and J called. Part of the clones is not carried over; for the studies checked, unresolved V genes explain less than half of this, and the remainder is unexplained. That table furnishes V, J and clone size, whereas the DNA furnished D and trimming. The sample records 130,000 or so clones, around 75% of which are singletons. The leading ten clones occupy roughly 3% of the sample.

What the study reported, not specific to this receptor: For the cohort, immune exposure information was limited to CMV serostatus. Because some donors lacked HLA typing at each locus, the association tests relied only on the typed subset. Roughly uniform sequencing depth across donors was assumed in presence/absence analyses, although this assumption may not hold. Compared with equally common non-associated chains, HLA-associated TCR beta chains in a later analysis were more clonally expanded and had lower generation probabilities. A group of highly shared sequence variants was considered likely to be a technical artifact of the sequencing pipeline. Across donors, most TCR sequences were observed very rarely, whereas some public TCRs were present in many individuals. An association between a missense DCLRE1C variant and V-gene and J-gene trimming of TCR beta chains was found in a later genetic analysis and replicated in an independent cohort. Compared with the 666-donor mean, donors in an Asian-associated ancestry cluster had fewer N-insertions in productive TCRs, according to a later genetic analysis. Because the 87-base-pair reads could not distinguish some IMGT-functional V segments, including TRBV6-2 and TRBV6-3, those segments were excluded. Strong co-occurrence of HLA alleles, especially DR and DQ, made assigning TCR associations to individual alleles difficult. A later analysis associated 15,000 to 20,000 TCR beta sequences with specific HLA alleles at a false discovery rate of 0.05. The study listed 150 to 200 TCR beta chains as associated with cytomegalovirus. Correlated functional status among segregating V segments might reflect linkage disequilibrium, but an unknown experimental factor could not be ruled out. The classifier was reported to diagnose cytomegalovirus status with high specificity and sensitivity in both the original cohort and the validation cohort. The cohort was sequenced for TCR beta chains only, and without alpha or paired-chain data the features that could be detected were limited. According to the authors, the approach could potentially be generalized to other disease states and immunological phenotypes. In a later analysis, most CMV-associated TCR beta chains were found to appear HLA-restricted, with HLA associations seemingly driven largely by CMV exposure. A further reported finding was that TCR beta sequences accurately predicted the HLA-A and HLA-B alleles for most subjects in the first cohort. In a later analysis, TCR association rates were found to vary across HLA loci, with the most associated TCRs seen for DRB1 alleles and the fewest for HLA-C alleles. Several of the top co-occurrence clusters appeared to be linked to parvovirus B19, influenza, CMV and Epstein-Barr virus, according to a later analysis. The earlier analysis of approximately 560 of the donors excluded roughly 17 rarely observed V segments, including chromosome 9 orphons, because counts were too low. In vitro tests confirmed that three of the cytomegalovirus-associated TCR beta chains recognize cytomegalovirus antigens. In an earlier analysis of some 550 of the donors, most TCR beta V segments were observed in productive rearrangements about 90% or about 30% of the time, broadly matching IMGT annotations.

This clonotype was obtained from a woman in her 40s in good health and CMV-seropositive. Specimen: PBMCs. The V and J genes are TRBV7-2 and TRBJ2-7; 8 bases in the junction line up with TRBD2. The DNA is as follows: TGTGCCAGCAGCTTTACCAGCGGGGGAGAAAGCTCCTACGAGCAGTACTTC. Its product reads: CASSFTSGGESSYEQYF.